This note documents a single TCR beta chain sequence. This CDR3 comprises 15 residues. The V end was cut by 5 bases, the J end by 5 bases, with 16 bases between. The V gene's germline CDR1 is MGHRA and CDR2 YSYEKL. Participants were aged about 18 to 89 years from about two dozen US areas. Cohorts were assigned according to the clinical history that participants reported. This sample was taken from a study of blood T cell repertoires in COVID-19. The table came from immunoSEQ multiplex PCR; TCRdb's copy has only in-frame clones and leaves some out. Of roughly 300,000 clones in the sample, approximately 89% are singletons; the top ten hold about 5.7%.

The material sequenced was PBMCs or T cells enriched from blood (not recorded which). This TCR derives from a woman aged 25 to 39 who had recovered from COVID-19. This chain connects TRBV4-1 to TRBJ2-1, with D perhaps TRBD2 (6 bases). In DNA, the CDR3 is TGCGCCAGCAGCTACTGGGACTCCAGGGACAATGAGCAGTTCTTC. Amino acid sequence: CASSYWDSRDNEQFF.